This note documents a single T cell receptor beta chain sequence. What it binds is unknown. This specimen comes from a study of cytotoxic CD8 clonotypes in ibrutinib-treated CLL. Overall study findings and caveats: Progressing patients had sampling times that differed from those of sustained-remission patients.

Sequenced by immunoSEQ multiplex PCR; TCRdb stores in-frame clones only, minus some. This table has tens of thousands of clones, roughly 83% appearing once. The CDR3 is 13 amino acids. The V end lost 1 base, the J end lost 6 bases, and 6 bases lay between the germline ends. Looked up from germline, CDR1 is SGHVS and CDR2 is FNYEAQ. The source is a human donor with chronic lymphocytic leukemia. The chain combines TRBV7-6 with TRBJ2-2; D is possibly TRBD1 (5 bases). This material consisted of PBMCs, taken after 12 months of ibrutinib treatment. CDR3 residues: CASSLVRAGELFF. DNA of the CDR3: TGTGCCAGCAGCTTAGTCAGGGCCGGGGAGCTGTTTTTT.